The subject of this entry is one T cell receptor beta chain. The specificity of this receptor is unknown. Base quality data are lacking; no much larger clone is found one base away. Between the V and J ends, shortened by 5 bases and 9 bases respectively, the junction contains 13 bases. CDR1 and CDR2 are drawn from the germline V gene (reference sequence): MNHEY, SMNVEV. Spanning cysteine to phenylalanine, the CDR3 consists of 13 amino acids. Left in the record is the CDR3 DNA by itself, 39 bases read in frame from the first base. This entry comes from a study of T cells in Graves' hyperthyroidism and ophthalmopathy (dated by TCRdb to the late 2010s). Describing the broader study: Peripheral blood was collected at initial diagnosis, before any treatment. According to the paper, TCR Vbeta CDR3 sequencing was carried out on 135 peripheral blood samples, which came from 40 to 45 ophthalmopathy, approximately 78 hyperthyroidism and roughly 17 progressor patients. Following sampling, methimazole starting at 30 mg daily was given to hyperthyroidism patients, and high-dose intravenous methylprednisolone was given to ophthalmopathy patients. To identify TCR V-J signatures that set the groups apart, the researchers used a discovery cohort of approximately 98 patients, made up of 43 with Graves' ophthalmopathy and some 56 with stable Graves' hyperthyroidism. In addition, the study compared T-cell repertoires in thyroid tissue and in blood from about six Graves' hyperthyroidism patients. An independent validation cohort of under 20 hyperthyroidism patients and more than 15 patients who later progressed to ophthalmopathy tested prospective prediction of ophthalmopathy. The roughly 99 discovery patients were divided at random into training and test sets in a 7:3 ratio. Study-wide conclusions, independent of this receptor: Sample size was not statistically predetermined, and blinding of investigators to group allocation was not performed. Ophthalmopathy was separated from stable hyperthyroidism by a 13 V-J signature model, with about 86% sensitivity and about 81% specificity obtained in cross-validation and 80%/75% obtained in testing. Most expanded thyroid clonotypes (frequency above 0.001) were also found in blood, which suggests that blood repertoires may mirror thyroid immune responses. In validation, the model predicted progression to ophthalmopathy a median of roughly 6.2 months before onset, with 65% to 71% sensitivity and about 72% specificity.

The TCR beta CDR3 regions were amplified from the RNA transcripts. The TCR CDR3 was subjected to a first round of RT-PCR using the HTBI primer set and the Qiagen OneStep RT-PCR kit. The libraries were constructed in a second round of multiplex PCR and then size-selected and purified. Paired-end sequencing of the libraries was performed with 100 bp reads on an Illumina HiSeq2000. Processing in the source paper ran as follows. SOAPnuke was used to process the raw data, throwing out any read that contained adapters or uncalled bases, had a mean Phred below 15, or lacked an exact constant-primer or identifier match. High-quality paired reads were merged using COPE v1.2.5, and each unique nucleotide sequence was defined as a clonotype. MiTCR v1.1 was used to align clonotypes to the IMGT TRBV, TRBD and TRBJ reference segments. Analysis was restricted to V-J combinations with a frequency above 0.0001, which covered 99.2% of repertoires. The TCS score was defined as the ratio of F50 (clonal expansion) to E x V (chaos), calculated using BLOSUM62-based TCRdist between CDR3 peptides within each V-J. Welch's t-statistics and random forest reduced around 510 V-J features to 10 to 15, which were used in a naive Bayes classifier (R e1071). In-frame beta chains were kept once TCRdb had trimmed the public reads at Q25 with fastp and called clones with MiXCR. Each entry merges the rows of one CDR3 protein and shows their most common DNA and genes. TCRdb assigned the V and J calls; the authors' analysis was not used. The sample records some 140,000 distinct CDR3 sequences, approximately 20% of which are singletons. The ten largest clones capture about two thirds of the sample.

Hyperthyroidism patients were aged 18 to 65 years and newly diagnosed, with disease duration of less than 2 months. Patients with uncontrolled infections, other autoimmune diseases, pregnancy or lactation were excluded. Diagnoses relied on clinical symptoms, serum thyroxine and TRAb, thyroid ultrasound and orbital computed tomography. For progressor patients, blood was drawn at the first diagnosis of hyperthyroidism, before any ophthalmopathy symptoms had appeared. PBMCs were isolated from more than 9 ml of fresh peripheral blood by Ficoll-Paque density gradient centrifugation. Progressor patients were first diagnosed with Graves' hyperthyroidism and then developed ophthalmopathy during follow-up. Total RNA was extracted with Trizol reagent, and quality was checked on an Agilent 2100 Bioanalyzer.

The V gene is TRBV27 and the J gene is TRBJ2-2; TRBD2 might be the D gene, on 7 matching bases. The sequenced sample was blood. This TCR came from a woman in her 50s with Graves' hyperthyroidism that later progressed to Graves' ophthalmopathy. The nucleotide sequence reads as follows: TGTGCCAGCAGTGAGGGGGGGCTCAGGGAGCTGTTTTTT. It codes for CASSEGGLRELFF.